These 20 T cell receptor beta chains share one sample of origin, sequenced in a study of blood T cells in healthy people across ages (dated by TCRdb to the mid-2010s). To prepare the library, 5' RACE was applied. This sample was sequenced with an Illumina HiSeq 2500. A second PCR of roughly 7 to 12 cycles was run with a J-beta primer mix and a sample-barcoded 5' primer. The raw public data were reprocessed by TCRdb itself: fastp quality trimming at Q25, MiXCR clonotype calling, in-frame beta chains only. Each entry is one CDR3 protein sequence, shown with its most common DNA and genes. For this sample the table gives around 1,600,000 distinct CDR3 sequences, of which roughly 43% were detected only once. Together, the top ten hold about 4% of the sample. Sequencing used blood. The receptors were sampled from a woman aged 18-35 years in good health.

The chain uses TRBV6-5 and TRBJ1-1, with 11 bases aligning to TRBD1. There are 14 residues in the CDR3. Germline V gene data show CDR1 as MNHEY and CDR2 as SVGAGI. The V and J ends lost 7 bases and 6 bases, in that order; junction bases with no gene match: 7. CDR3 nucleotides: TGTGCCAGCACCGTAGGACAGGGGGCCCCTGAAGCTTTCTTT. Residues: CASTVGQGAPEAFF.

This chain joins TRBV6-2 or TRBV6-3 and TRBJ2-5; weak D call: TRBD2 (6 bases). The J call may be wrong; the DNA end is better matched by TRBJ2-7. This CDR3 is built from 15 residues. Germline V lookup: CDR1 MNHEY, CDR2 SVGEGT. CDR3 nucleotide sequence: TGTGCCAGCAGTTACCTAGCCGGAGCGGGCTACGAGCAGTACTTC. Its protein product is CASSYLAGAGYEQYF.

The chain combines TRBV14 with TRBJ2-5; no clear D. Looked up from germline, CDR1 is SGHDN and CDR2 is FVKESK. Trimming took off 3 bases at V and 11 bases at J, with 16 bases between the two ends. This CDR3 spans 13 amino acids. The CDR3 spells CASSQSLKNEQYF. The CDR3 DNA is TGTGCCAGCAGCCAGAGTCTGAAGAATGAGCAGTACTTC.

The chain has TRBV20-1 and TRBJ2-5; D perhaps matches TRBD1 (6 bases). This CDR3 is built from 10 residues. The germline V gene has CDR1 DFQATT and CDR2 SNEGSKA (reference sequence). CDR3 amino acids: CRARGNEQYF. In nucleotides, the CDR3 is TGCAGGGCCAGGGGCAATGAGCAGTACTTC.

This clonotype was counted many times. The rearrangement uses TRBV5-1 and TRBJ2-1; 9 nucleotides line up with TRBD1. Trimming removed 4 bases from V and 9 bases from J; junction bases left unmatched: 2. The CDR3 is 12 amino acids. Looked up from germline, CDR1 is SGHRS and CDR2 is YFSETQ. CDR3 sequence reads: CASSATGGEQFF. DNA for the CDR3: TGCGCCAGCAGCGCGACAGGGGGTGAGCAGTTCTTC.

This chain connects TRBV20-1 to TRBJ2-7; perhaps D is TRBD1 or TRBD2 (6 bases each). The CDR3 runs to 14 residues. V was cut by 3 bases and J by 2 bases, with 14 bases left in between. The germline V gene encodes CDR1 DFQATT and CDR2 SNEGSKA (reference sequence). The DNA for the CDR3 is TGCAGTGCTAGTCCGGGGGCCTTCCCCTACGAGCAGTACTTC. It specifies CSASPGAFPYEQYF.

The gene calls are TRBV27 and TRBJ2-2; D gene uncertain. Germline CDR1 is MNHEY and CDR2 is SMNVEV (reference sequence). The CDR3 runs 17 residues. Trimming pared 1 base from V and 3 bases from J, leaving 15 bases between. Here the CDR3 DNA reads TGTGCCAGCAGTTTATTTGCAGATTACCCTTACACCGGGGAGCTGTTTTTT. This translates into CASSLFADYPYTGELFF.

V gene TRBV9 combines with J gene TRBJ2-2; the match to TRBD2 covers 7 bases. CDR3 size: 16 residues. Trimming took 4 bases from V and 6 from J; bases not matched to a gene: 12. Looked up from germline, CDR1 is SGDLS and CDR2 is YYNGEE. CDR3 bases: TGTGCCAGCAGCCCCTCCCCCCGGGGGGTATCCGGGGAGCTGTTTTTT. It encodes CASSPSPRGVSGELFF.

The chain recombines TRBV7-6 with TRBJ2-7; tentatively, D is TRBD1 or TRBD2 (6 bases each). The CDR3 has 13 residues. The ends were cut back, 5 bases at V and 7 bases at J, with 15 bases in the middle. Germline CDR1 is SGHVS and CDR2 is FNYEAQ. CDR3 nucleotide sequence: TGTGCCAGCAGCCCGACGGGGGCGGGTGAGCAGTACTTC. This sequence encodes CASSPTGAGEQYF.

The J gene is TRBJ1-1, the V gene TRBV29-1; D possibly corresponds to TRBD1 (6 bases). Trimming removed 4 bases from V and 4 bases from J, with 10 bases in between. Germline values: CDR1 SQVTM, CDR2 ANQGSEA. The CDR3 sequence is 12 residues long. CDR3 bases: TGCAGCGTTGCACGGGGGGCCACTGAAGCTTTCTTT. Its translation: CSVARGATEAFF. Full variable domain (outside the CDR3, taken from reference TRBV29-1 and TRBJ1-1): SAVISQKPSRDICQRGTSLTIQCQVDSQVTMMFWYRQQPGQSLTLIATANQGSEATYESGFVIDKFPISRPNLTFSTLTVSNMSPEDSSIYLCSVARGATEAFFGQGTRLTVV.

In the case of this clonotype: Being one base from a much bigger clone, this may be a read error. This chain connects TRBV6-4 to TRBJ2-5; the D is unclear. The CDR3 extends over 13 amino acids. The germline V and J ends were trimmed by 2 bases and 3 bases, with 7 bases remaining between them. The germline gives CDR1 MRHNA, CDR2 SNTAGT. CDR3: CASSDGVKETQYF. The CDR3 DNA follows: TGTGCCAGCAGTGACGGCGTGAAAGAGACCCAGTACTTC.

Of note for this clonotype: Compared with germline, one end of the junction differs, possibly owing to a read error. The chain uses TRBV3-1 and TRBJ2-1; 7 bases line up with TRBD2. Per germline, CDR1 LGHDT and CDR2 YNNKEL (reference sequence). The CDR3 runs to 16 residues. The CDR3: CASSLHPSGKYNEQFF. The CDR3 region has the DNA TGTGCAAGCAGCCTCCATCCTAGCGGAAAGTACAATGAGCAGTTCTTC.

This clonotype was seen only a few times. V usage is TRBV27 and J usage is TRBJ2-5, with a possible D match to TRBD1 (6 bases). Germline CDR1 reads MNHEY; CDR2 reads SMNVEV (reference sequence). This CDR3 spans 14 amino acids. The V gene lost 6 bases and the J gene lost 2 bases, with 13 bases spanning the gap. The DNA for the CDR3 is TGTGCCAGCAGACACATAGGACAGCAAGAGACCCAGTACTTC. Its protein is CASRHIGQQETQYF.

The chain uses TRBV29-1 and TRBJ2-5; a weak D match, TRBD2 (5 bases). The J call may not be correct, given that the DNA end is closer to TRBJ2-7. The CDR3 spans 11 residues. Germline V CDR1 and CDR2: SQVTM, ANQGSEA. CDR3 nucleotide sequence: TGCAGCGTCTCCTACCGGGGCGAGCAGTACTTC. This codes for CSVSYRGEQYF.

The chain couples TRBV4-2 to TRBJ1-2; 8 nucleotides align to TRBD1. The CDR3 is made up of 18 amino acids. Germline V CDR1 and CDR2: LGHNA, YNFKEQ. The V gene end was trimmed by 0 bases and the J gene end by 4 bases; junction bases not matched to a gene: 13. CDR3 DNA sequence: TGTGCCAGCAGCCAAGATGGGGCAGGGGGCGCGTTGAGCTATGGCTACACCTTC. Amino acids: CASSQDGAGGALSYGYTF.

This clonotype was recorded at least ten times. The V call is TRBV6-4, the J call TRBJ2-3; 9 bases line up with TRBD2. CDR3 length equals 16 residues. Per the germline V gene, CDR1 is MRHNA and CDR2 is SNTAGT. After removal of 3 bases from V and 5 bases from J, the junction contained 9 bases not matched to a gene. The CDR3 protein is CASSEFAGGSGDTQYF. As DNA, the CDR3 is TGTGCCAGCAGTGAATTTGCGGGAGGGTCAGGAGATACGCAGTATTTT.

The genes are TRBV29-1 and TRBJ1-3; no definite D call. V lost 3 bases and J 4 bases, leaving 10 bases between the germline ends. The germline V gene encodes CDR1 SQVTM and CDR2 ANQGSEA. CDR3 length: 13 amino acids. The DNA for the CDR3 is TGCAGCGTTGAGGAGATGGTAGGAAACACCATATATTTT. It encodes CSVEEMVGNTIYF.

This rearrangement joins TRBV6-2 or TRBV6-3 to TRBJ2-1; 9 bases match TRBD2. V trimming: 2 bases; J trimming: 4 bases; junction bases outside the gene matches: 6. Germline values: CDR1 MNHEY, CDR2 SVGEGT. This CDR3 has 16 residues. CDR3 residues: CASSYAGGGGYNEQFF. CDR3 nucleotide sequence: TGTGCCAGCAGTTACGCGGGAGGGGGGGGATACAATGAGCAGTTCTTC.

In this sample, this clonotype turned up a few times. The V call is TRBV20-1, the J call TRBJ2-5; unclear D gene. V was pared by 2 bases and J by 6 bases, with 16 bases between. This CDR3 contains 14 residues. Per the germline V gene, CDR1 is DFQATT and CDR2 is SNEGSKA (reference sequence). The chain's CDR3 is CSARNRVFLQTQYF. Here the CDR3 DNA reads TGCAGTGCTAGAAACCGGGTCTTCCTACAGACCCAGTACTTC.

The chain is built from TRBV6-1 and TRBJ1-5, with 7 bases fitting TRBD1. V lost 8 bases and J lost 4; bases outside the gene matches: 5. The germline CDR1 and CDR2 sequences are MNHNS and SASEGT. The CDR3 is 13 residues long. As DNA, the CDR3 is TGTGCCAGCGGGGGACAGTTTAATCAGCCCCAGCATTTT. It translates to CASGGQFNQPQHF.